A selection of T cell receptor beta chains follows, all from one sample in a study of CD8 T cells in ankylosing spondylitis. TCRdb re-called the 5' RACE reads with MiXCR, one entry per CDR3 protein. The sample includes about 120,000 distinct CDR3 sequences, around 13% of them seen just once. The material sequenced was blood, either unsorted or a sorted T cell fraction (not recorded which). The receptors were gathered from a female donor with ankylosing spondylitis or in good health (not recorded which). The CDR3 runs from the conserved cysteine through the conserved F or W. A D gene is named only where the DNA matches it firmly. Expanded clones are given a class, and other clones once, few, many or no size at all.

>many|TRBV29-1|TRBJ1-1|-
CGGSTADTEAFF
TGCGGCGGATCGACAGCAGACACTGAAGCTTTCTTT
>few|TRBV5-1|TRBJ2-5|-
CASSLWGMQETQYF
TGCGCCAGCAGCTTGTGGGGAATGCAAGAGACCCAGTACTTC
>few|TRBV20-1|TRBJ2-1|-
CSARGGYGRRSYNEQFF
TGCAGTGCTAGGGGAGGCTATGGGAGACGCTCCTACAATGAGCAGTTCTTC
>-|TRBV20-1|TRBJ2-1|-
CSARTTGTLNEQFF
TGCAGTGCTAGAACAACCGGGACCCTCAATGAGCAGTTCTTC
>many|TRBV20-1|TRBJ2-7|-
CSVGSSYEQYF
TGCAGTGTTGGGAGCTCCTACGAGCAGTACTTC
>many|TRBV12-3/TRBV12-4|TRBJ2-7|-
CASSLHHEQYF
TGTGCCAGCAGTTTACACCACGAGCAGTACTTC
>many|TRBV5-8|TRBJ2-3|TRBD2
CASSLVELASTDTQYF
TGTGCCAGCAGCTTGGTAGAACTAGCGAGCACAGATACGCAGTATTTT
>-|TRBV7-8|TRBJ2-7|TRBD1
CASSVTGTGGYEQYF
TGTGCCAGCAGCGTGACCGGGACAGGGGGGTACGAGCAGTACTTC
>-|TRBV7-8|TRBJ2-2|-
CASSLAWNTGHGELFF
TGTGCCAGCAGCTTAGCTTGGAATACCGGGCACGGGGAGCTGTTTTTT
>-|TRBV5-4|TRBJ2-1|TRBD2
CASSAGLGSYNEQFF
TGTGCCAGCAGCGCTGGACTAGGATCCTACAATGAGCAGTTCTTC